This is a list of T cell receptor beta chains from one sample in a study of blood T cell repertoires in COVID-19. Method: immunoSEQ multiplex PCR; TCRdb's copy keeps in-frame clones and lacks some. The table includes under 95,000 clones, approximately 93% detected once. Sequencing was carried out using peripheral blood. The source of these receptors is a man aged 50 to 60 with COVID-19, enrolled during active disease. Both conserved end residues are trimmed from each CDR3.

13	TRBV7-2	ASSVRTGGGNTIY
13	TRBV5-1	ASSLEGATGNTIY
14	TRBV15	ATRGGRSSGFLKQY
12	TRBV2	ASSDNRMNTEAF
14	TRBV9	ASSVRAGTGIDTQY
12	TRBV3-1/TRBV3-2	ASSQAPIRYEQY
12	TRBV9	ASSSRGGADEQF
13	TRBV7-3	ASSSKGEGPYEQY
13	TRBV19	ASSILAGGRDTQY
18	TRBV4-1	ASSQTLPTSGISGANVLT